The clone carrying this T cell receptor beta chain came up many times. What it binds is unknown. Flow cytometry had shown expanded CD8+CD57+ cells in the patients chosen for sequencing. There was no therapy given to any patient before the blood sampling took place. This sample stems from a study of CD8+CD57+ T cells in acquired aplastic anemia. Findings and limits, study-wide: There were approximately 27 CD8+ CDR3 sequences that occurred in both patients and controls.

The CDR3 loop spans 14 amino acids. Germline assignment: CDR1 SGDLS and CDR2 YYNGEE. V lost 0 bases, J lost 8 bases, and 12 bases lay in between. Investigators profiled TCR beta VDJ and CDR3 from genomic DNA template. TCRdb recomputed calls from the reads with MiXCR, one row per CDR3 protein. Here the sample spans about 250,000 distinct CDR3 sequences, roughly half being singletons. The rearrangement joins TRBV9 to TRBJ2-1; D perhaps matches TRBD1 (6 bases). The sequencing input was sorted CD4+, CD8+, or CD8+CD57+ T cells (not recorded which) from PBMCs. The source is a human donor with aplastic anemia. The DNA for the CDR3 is TGTGCCAGCAGCGTAGGTAACAGGGTCCATGAGCAGTTCTTC. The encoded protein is CASSVGNRVHEQFF.